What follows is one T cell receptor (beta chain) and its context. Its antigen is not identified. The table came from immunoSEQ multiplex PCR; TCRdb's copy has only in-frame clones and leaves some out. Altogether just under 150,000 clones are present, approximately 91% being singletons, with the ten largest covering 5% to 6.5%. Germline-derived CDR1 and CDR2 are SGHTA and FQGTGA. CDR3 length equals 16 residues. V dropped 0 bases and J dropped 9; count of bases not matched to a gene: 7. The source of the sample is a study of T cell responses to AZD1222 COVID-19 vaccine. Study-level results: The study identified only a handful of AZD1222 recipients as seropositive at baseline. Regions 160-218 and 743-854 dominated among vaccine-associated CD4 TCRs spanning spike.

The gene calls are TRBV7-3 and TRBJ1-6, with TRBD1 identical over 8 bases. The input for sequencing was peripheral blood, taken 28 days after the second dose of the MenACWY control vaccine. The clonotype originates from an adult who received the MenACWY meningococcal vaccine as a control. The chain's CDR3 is CASSLTSRGRGSPLHF. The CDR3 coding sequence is TGTGCCAGCAGCTTAACGTCCAGGGGGCGAGGTTCACCCCTCCACTTT.